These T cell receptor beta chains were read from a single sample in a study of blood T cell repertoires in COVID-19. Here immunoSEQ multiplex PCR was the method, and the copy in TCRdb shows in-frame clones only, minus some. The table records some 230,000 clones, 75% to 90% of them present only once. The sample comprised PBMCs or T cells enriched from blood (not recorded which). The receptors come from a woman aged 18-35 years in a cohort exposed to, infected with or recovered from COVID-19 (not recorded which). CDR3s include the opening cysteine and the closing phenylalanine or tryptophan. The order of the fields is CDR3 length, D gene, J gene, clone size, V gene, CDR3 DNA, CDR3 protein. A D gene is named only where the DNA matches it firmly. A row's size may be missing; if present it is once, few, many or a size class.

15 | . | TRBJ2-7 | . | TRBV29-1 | TGCAGCGTCATCCCCCGCGGACAAAGCTCCTACGAGCAGTACTTC | CSVIPRGQSSYEQYF
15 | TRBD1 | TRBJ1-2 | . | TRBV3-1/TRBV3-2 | TGTGCCAGCAGCCCGTCCCGGGACAGGTTTGGGGGCTACACCTTC | CASSPSRDRFGGYTF
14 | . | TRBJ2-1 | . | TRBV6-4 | TGTGCCAGCAGTGACCAGGGAAGGTTGAATGAGCAGTTCTTC | CASSDQGRLNEQFF
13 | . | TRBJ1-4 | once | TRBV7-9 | TGTGCCAGTGGGGAGGCAACTAATGAAAAACTGTTTTTT | CASGEATNEKLFF
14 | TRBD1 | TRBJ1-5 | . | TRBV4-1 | TGCGCCAGCAGCCGTCAGGGGGCCAATCAGCCCCAGCATTTT | CASSRQGANQPQHF
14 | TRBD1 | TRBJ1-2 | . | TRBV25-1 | TGTGCCAGCAGTGTAGGGGGACAGATCTATGGCTACACCTTC | CASSVGGQIYGYTF
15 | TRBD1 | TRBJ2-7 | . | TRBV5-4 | TGTGCCAGCAGCTCCTTCCGGGACAGGGGCCACGAGCAGTACTTC | CASSSFRDRGHEQYF
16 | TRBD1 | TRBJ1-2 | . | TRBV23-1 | TGCGCCAGCAGTCAATCCTCCCGACAGGGGGCAGGGGGCTACACCTTC | CASSQSSRQGAGGYTF
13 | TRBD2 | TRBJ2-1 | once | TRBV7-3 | TGTGCCAGCAGTCCGGGCGGGGGTAATGAGCAGTTCTTC | CASSPGGGNEQFF
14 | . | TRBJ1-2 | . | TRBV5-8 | TGTGCCAGCAGCTTATTATCGGTGAACTATGGCTACACCTTC | CASSLLSVNYGYTF
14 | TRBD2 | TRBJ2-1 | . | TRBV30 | TGTGCCTGGAGTATGGGACTAGAAGGGAATGAGCAGTTCTTC | CAWSMGLEGNEQFF
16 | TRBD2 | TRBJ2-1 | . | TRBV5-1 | TGCGCCAGCAGCTTGGTGGTAGCGGGGGCTCACAATGAGCAGTTCTTC | CASSLVVAGAHNEQFF
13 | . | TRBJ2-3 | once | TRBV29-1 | TGCAGCATCGAAGGGCAGGCGACAGATACGCAGTATTTT | CSIEGQATDTQYF
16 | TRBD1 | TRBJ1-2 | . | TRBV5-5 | TGTGCCAGCAGCCCGGGGACAGGGGGAATCGTCTATGGCTACACCTTC | CASSPGTGGIVYGYTF
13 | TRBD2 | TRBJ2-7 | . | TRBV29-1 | TGCAGCGTTGGGGGGGAGGGTAACTACGAGCAGTACTTC | CSVGGEGNYEQYF
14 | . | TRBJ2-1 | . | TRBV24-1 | TGTGCCACCAGTGATTTGAACAGCGGGAATGAGCAGTTCTTC | CATSDLNSGNEQFF
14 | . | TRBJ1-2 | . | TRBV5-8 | TGTGCCAGCAGCTTGGTAGGCAGGGGCTATGGCTACACCTTC | CASSLVGRGYGYTF
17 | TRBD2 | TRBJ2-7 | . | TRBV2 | TGTGCCAGCAGCGCCCCGCCGACTAGCGGGTTATCCTACGAGCAGTACTTC | CASSAPPTSGLSYEQYF